This entry describes one T cell receptor beta chain. Sequencing was performed with immunoSEQ multiplex PCR; in TCRdb, only in-frame clones are kept and a portion is missing. This sample has 39,000 or so clones, with approximately 88% found just once. This entry is derived from a study of OX40 agonist ivuxolimab in advanced cancers. As for the study in general: Patients took ivuxolimab, an agonistic anti-OX40 (CD134) antibody.

This clonotype originated in an adult with an advanced solid tumor such as melanoma, head and neck, liver or kidney cancer. Material: CD4+ or CD8+ T cells sorted from blood, obtained in a trial of the OX40 agonist ivuxolimab.

The CDR3: CASSLVPLRQGRRSPLHF. The DNA for the CDR3 is TGTGCCAGCAGCTTAGTCCCCTTAAGACAGGGTAGGAGGTCACCCCTCCACTTT. The V and J genes are TRBV7-2 and TRBJ1-6; TRBD1 agrees at 7 bases. CDR1 SGHTA and CDR2 FQGNSA come from the germline V gene. This CDR3 spans 18 amino acids. The J segment lost 10 bases and the V segment lost 1 base, leaving 16 bases of the junction unmatched.